The 19 T cell receptor beta chains given below trace back to one sample, sequenced in a study of regulatory T cells in long-lasting Graves disease. Regarding time point: newly diagnosed GD, antithyroid drugs for less than 3 months. The TCR library used RNA extracted from PBMCs. CDR3 regions were amplified by Arm-PCR using iRepertoire HTBI primers to build TCR beta libraries. TCRdb re-called the multiplex PCR reads through MiXCR, storing one row per CDR3 protein. The table shows 350,000 to 500,000 distinct CDR3 sequences, with 14% occurring only once. The sample was also reused in another study, on T cells in Graves' hyperthyroidism and ophthalmopathy.

The sequenced sample was peripheral blood mononuclear cells (PBMCs), obtained at new diagnosis, from a patient treated with antithyroid drugs. Source of these receptors: a woman aged 50 to 60 with Graves disease.

This chain joins TRBV3-1 and TRBJ2-7; D is undetermined. The V end was cut by 4 bases, the J end by 0 bases, with 16 bases between. Germline V gives CDR1 LGHDT, CDR2 YNNKEL (reference sequence). The CDR3 runs to 16 residues. CDR3 DNA sequence: TGTGCCAGCAGCCCGTCCCCGACAAGGCTCTCCTACGAGCAGTACTTC. This codes for CASSPSPTRLSYEQYF.

The genes are TRBV30 and TRBJ2-7; TRBD2 might be the D (7 bases). The germline gives CDR1 GTSNPN, CDR2 SVGIG (reference sequence). The CDR3 has 12 residues. Trimming cost V 8 bases and J 3 bases, with 14 bases left between them. The CDR3 protein is CAAWGGGYEQYF. The CDR3 DNA sequence: TGTGCCGCCTGGGGGGGCGGCTACGAGCAGTACTTC. Full variable domain (outside the CDR3, taken from reference TRBV30 and TRBJ2-7): SQTIHQWPATLVQPVGSPLSLECTVEGTSNPNLYWYRQAAGRGLQLLFYSVGIGQISSEVPQNLSASRPQDRQFILSSKKLLLSDSGFYLCAAWGGGYEQYFGPGTRLTVT.

This clonotype was found many times. The chain is built from TRBV28 and TRBJ2-7; a possible D gene is TRBD1 (5 bases). Germline V gene sequence: CDR1 MDHEN, CDR2 SYDVKM. CDR3 length: 12 amino acids. The CDR3 spells CAISDSRYEQYF. CDR3 coding DNA: TGTGCTATCTCCGACAGTCGGTACGAGCAGTACTTC.

This clonotype appeared once. V gene TRBV20-1 combines with J gene TRBJ2-7; weak D call: TRBD2 (5 bases). Germline values: CDR1 DFQATT, CDR2 SNEGSKA (reference sequence). CDR3 length equals 13 residues. The V gene lost 8 bases and the J gene lost 4 bases, with 18 bases spanning the gap. This chain's CDR3 is CSFSGISQYEQYF. The CDR3 bases are TGCAGTTTCAGCGGTATCTCTCAATACGAGCAGTACTTC.

V and J are TRBV5-1 and TRBJ2-2; possibly TRBD1 for D (5 bases). The V end was cut by 0 bases, the J end by 7 bases, with 10 bases between. The CDR3 runs 14 residues. CDR1 is SGHRS and CDR2 is YFSETQ in the germline V gene. CDR3 DNA: TGCGCCAGCAGCTTGGTGCTAGGGGACGGGGAGCTGTTTTTT. Translating gives CASSLVLGDGELFF.

The DNA of the CDR3 is TGTGCCAGTAGTAAGCGACAGTACAATGAGCAGTTCTTC. Translating gives CASSKRQYNEQFF. The chain links TRBV19 to TRBJ2-1; D is possibly TRBD1 (5 bases). Germline V gene sequence: CDR1 LNHDA, CDR2 SQIVND (reference sequence). The V gene lost 4 bases and the J gene lost 4 bases, with 8 bases spanning the gap. The CDR3 sequence is 13 residues long.

Notes on this clonotype: A much larger clone lies one base from this, so it may be a read error. The V call is TRBV30, the J call TRBJ2-1; no firm D call. The CDR3 totals 12 residues. Germline V CDR1 and CDR2: GTSNPN, SVGIG (reference sequence). The ends were cut back, 1 base at V and 10 bases at J, with 11 bases in the middle. This chain's CDR3 is CAWSGTFYEQFF. CDR3 in DNA: TGTGCCTGGAGTGGAACTTTCTACGAGCAGTTCTTC.

This clonotype was detected many times. The CDR3 nucleotides are TGTGCCAGCTCACCCGTTGACGGGTATAAAGATACGCAGTATTTT. Protein: CASSPVDGYKDTQYF. The J gene is TRBJ2-3, the V gene TRBV18; D remains unclear. The V gene lost 3 bases and the J gene lost 5 bases, with 15 bases spanning the gap. This CDR3 comprises 15 residues. Germline V gives CDR1 KGHSH, CDR2 LQKENI.

This clonotype was detected ten times or more. V and J are TRBV7-3 and TRBJ2-3; the match to TRBD2 covers 10 bases. The CDR3 runs to 18 residues. V was clipped by 5 bases and J by 0 bases; unmatched bases: 11. Germline V gene data show CDR1 as SGHTA and CDR2 as FQGTGA. CDR3 sequence (DNA): TGTGCCAGCAGCAAAACTAGCGGGACTTCCTCTAGCACAGATACGCAGTATTTT. Protein product: CASSKTSGTSSSTDTQYF.

The CDR3 loop reads CASSGLAGRYNEQFF. Here the CDR3 DNA reads TGTGCCAGCAGTGGACTAGCGGGAAGGTACAATGAGCAGTTCTTC. The chain couples TRBV6-4 to TRBJ2-1, with 11 bases identical to TRBD2. Germline CDR1 and CDR2: MRHNA and SNTAGT. The V and J ends lost 4 bases and 4 bases, in that order; junction bases with no gene match: 3. CDR3 size: 15 residues.

Ten or more counts support this clonotype. The chain carries TRBV12-3 or TRBV12-4 and TRBJ2-7, with D perhaps matching TRBD1 (5 bases). There are 14 residues in the CDR3. V dropped 6 bases and J dropped 1 base, with 13 bases sitting between them. The DNA of the CDR3 is TGTGCCAGCAGCCCTTATGCAGGGTCCTACGAGCAGTACTTC. Residues: CASSPYAGSYEQYF.

In its sample, this clonotype was seen many times. The chain carries TRBV5-5 and TRBJ2-7, with a possible D match to TRBD2 (6 bases). The CDR3 has 15 residues. Germline lookup yields CDR1 SGHKS and CDR2 YYEKEE (reference sequence). The V end lost 4 bases, the J end lost 1 base, and 15 bases lay between the germline ends. CDR3 region: CASSPWGGVSYEQYF. CDR3 DNA sequence: TGTGCCAGCAGCCCCTGGGGCGGGGTTTCCTACGAGCAGTACTTC.

Of note for this clonotype: The germline gene is not matched at one end of the junction; a read error may be the cause. The chain has TRBV18 and TRBJ2-4; TRBD2 matches 10 bases. CDR1 and CDR2 from the germline V gene are KGHSH and LQKENI. CDR3 length equals 15 residues. In DNA form, the CDR3 reads TGTGCCAGCGCTCCCGGGACTAGCGTTAAAAACGTTCAGTACTTC. Amino acid sequence: CASAPGTSVKNVQYF.

V gene TRBV6-5 combines with J gene TRBJ1-2; tentative D call: TRBD1 (5 bases). The V gene's germline CDR1 is MNHEY and CDR2 SVGAGI. CDR3 length: 16 amino acids. V dropped 0 bases and J dropped 4 bases, with 15 bases sitting between them. The CDR3 loop reads CASSYSYDRGGYGYTF. The CDR3 DNA sequence: TGTGCCAGCAGTTACTCGTACGACAGAGGCGGCTATGGCTACACCTTC.

This clonotype was seen a handful of times. This chain connects TRBV6-5 to TRBJ2-2; 8 bases are a match to TRBD2. This CDR3 is built from 17 residues. V was pared by 3 bases and J by 5 bases, with 11 bases of the junction left unmatched. The germline V gene has CDR1 MNHEY and CDR2 SVGAGI. This CDR3 is CASSYSPGLGGTGELFF. CDR3 DNA: TGTGCCAGCAGTTATTCACCGGGACTAGGGGGTACCGGGGAGCTGTTTTTT.

This clonotype was counted ten times or more. The chain is built from TRBV2 and TRBJ1-3; D gene ambiguous. CDR1 and CDR2 (germline): SNHLY, FYNNEI. Deletions cut 3 bases from V and 0 bases from J, with 9 bases between. The CDR3 extends over 15 amino acids. CDR3 sequence: CASSEFRHSGNTIYF. Here the CDR3 DNA reads TGTGCCAGCAGTGAGTTCCGGCACTCTGGAAACACCATATATTTT.

This clonotype was recorded many times. The chain employs TRBV11-3 and TRBJ1-2; 7 nucleotides align to TRBD1. CDR3 size: 14 residues. Trimming at V came to 2 bases and at J to 7 bases, leaving 7 bases not matched to a gene. CDR1 is SGHNT and CDR2 is YENEEA in the germline V gene. CDR3: CASSLSTGSRGYTF. The CDR3 coding sequence is TGTGCCAGCAGCTTATCGACAGGGTCTCGTGGCTACACCTTC.

The chain links TRBV10-3 to TRBJ2-1; the D gene is possibly TRBD2 (6 bases). In germline, CDR1 is ENHRY, CDR2 SYGVKD. V was shortened by 6 bases and J by 0 bases, with 15 bases between the two germline ends. The CDR3 sequence is 16 residues long. The CDR3 loop reads CAIRGASDRSYNEQFF. The DNA of the CDR3 is TGTGCCATCAGGGGAGCTAGCGACCGCTCCTACAATGAGCAGTTCTTC.

This clonotype was detected ten times or more. The chain is built from TRBV24-1 and TRBJ2-3, with D possibly matching TRBD2 (6 bases). This CDR3 has 14 residues. V gave up 0 bases and J gave up 13 bases, with 16 bases separating them. CDR1 is KGHDR and CDR2 is SFDVKD in the germline V gene. The CDR3 bases are TGTGCCACCAGTGATTTGAAAGGGCTAGCGAGGAAGTATTTT. Its translation is CATSDLKGLARKYF.